The 29 T cell receptor beta chains in this list originate from one sample, sequenced in a study of cytomegalovirus exposure and HLA in healthy donors (dated by TCRdb to about 2017). Libraries were built with the immunoSEQ multiplex PCR assay. The multiplex PCR relied on a mix of 60 forward primers for TCR Vbeta segments and 13 reverse primers for TCR Jbeta segments. TCRdb holds this immuneACCESS table with in-frame rearrangements only. Some clones are missing; in checked studies, unresolved V genes explain under half, and the rest has no known cause. For this sample the table gives 170,000 or so clones, of which about three quarters were detected only once. The top ten hold about 4% of the sample. Sequencing was performed on PBMCs. The receptors here all came from a woman between 55 and 75 years old in good health and CMV-seropositive.

This clone was detected only once. The chain joins TRBV19 to TRBJ2-6; possible D gene TRBD1, 5 bases. From germline, CDR1 is LNHDA and CDR2 SQIVND (reference sequence). The CDR3 spans 17 residues. V was trimmed by 8 bases and J by 0 bases, leaving 17 bases between them. The CDR3, as DNA: TGTGCCAGTGCGGACGGCCAGGGCGTCTCTGGGGCCAACGTCCTGACTTTC. This translates into CASADGQGVSGANVLTF.

The chain has TRBV7-8 and TRBJ2-7; TRBD1 aligns across 9 bases. V was clipped by 5 bases and J by 7 bases; unmatched bases: 12. The CDR3 totals 15 residues. The germline CDR1 and CDR2 sequences are SGHVS and FQNEAQ. The CDR3 sequence: CASSPRHRGLEEQYF. The DNA for the CDR3 is TGTGCCAGCAGCCCGCGACACAGGGGGCTGGAAGAGCAGTACTTC. Full variable domain (missing parts from reference TRBV7-8 and TRBJ2-7): GAGVSQSPRYKVAKRGQDVALRCDPISGHVSLFWYQQALGQGPEFLTYFQNEAQLDKSGLPSDRFFAERPEGSVSTLKIQRTQQEDSAVYLCASSPRHRGLEEQYFGPGTRLTVT.

This chain links TRBV30 with TRBJ1-5; no clear D. V lost 2 bases and J lost 0, with 11 bases in between. Germline CDR1 is GTSNPN and CDR2 is SVGIG (reference sequence). The CDR3 has 15 residues. The CDR3 spells CAWSSRTASNQPQHF. CDR3 DNA sequence: TGTGCCTGGAGTAGCAGAACAGCTAGCAATCAGCCCCAGCATTTT.

This clone was found a few times. The CDR3, as DNA: TGTGCCAGCAGGCCACAGGGGGCTCTGTCCCATGAGCAGTTCTTC. This gives the protein CASRPQGALSHEQFF. V and J are TRBV7-8 and TRBJ2-1, with TRBD1 identical over 9 bases. Germline V gene lookup returns CDR1 SGHVS and CDR2 FQNEAQ. This CDR3 is built from 15 residues. V was clipped by 6 bases and J by 8 bases; unmatched bases: 11.

The gene calls are TRBV11-2 and TRBJ2-7; 8 bases are shared with TRBD1. The V gene end was trimmed by 3 bases and the J gene end by 2 bases; junction bases not matched to a gene: 6. CDR3 size: 15 residues. CDR1 is SGHAT and CDR2 is FQNNGV in the germline V gene. The CDR3 bases are TGTGCCAGCAGCTTCCTCAGGGGGCAAACCTACGAGCAGTACTTC. This sequence encodes CASSFLRGQTYEQYF.

The rearrangement joins TRBV19 to TRBJ1-5; TRBD1 is a possible D gene (5 bases). There are 13 residues in the CDR3. With 8 bases removed from V and 2 bases from J, the gap between germline ends came to 10 bases. Germline V lookup: CDR1 LNHDA, CDR2 SQIVND (reference sequence). CDR3 bases: TGTGCCAGTGGGGGGAGGGGCAATCAGCCCCAGCATTTT. This encodes CASGGRGNQPQHF.

The chain carries TRBV5-4 and TRBJ2-3; a possible D gene is TRBD2 (7 bases). V shed 4 bases and J shed 2 bases, with 14 bases lying between them. The germline gives CDR1 SGHNT, CDR2 YYREEE (reference sequence). The CDR3 consists of 15 residues. CDR3 DNA: TGTGCCAGCAGCAGGAGGCGGGGGCTCACAGATACGCAGTATTTT. It is translated as CASSRRRGLTDTQYF.

This clone was picked up a small number of times. An end of the junction differs from the germline gene, which may be a read error. This chain connects TRBV29-1 to TRBJ2-4; TRBD1 aligns across 7 bases. Germline-derived CDR1 and CDR2 are SQVTM and ANQGSEA. The CDR3 loop spans 17 amino acids. The CDR3 sequence: CSVVGGRAPLAKNSQYF. In DNA, the CDR3 is TGCAGCGTTGTAGGGGGCAGGGCTCCCCTCGCCAAAAACAGTCAGTACTTC.

There are a few counts of this clone. This rearrangement joins TRBV4-1 to TRBJ1-1; unclear D gene. The V end was cut by 11 bases, the J end by 1 base, with 11 bases between. The length of the CDR3 is 12 residues. Germline V gene sequence: CDR1 MGHRA, CDR2 YSYEKL. CDR3 in DNA: TGCGCCGTCCGCCCCGGGAACACTGAAGCTTTCTTT. The encoded protein is CAVRPGNTEAFF.

The CDR3 sequence: CASRRDGQGSPAFF. The CDR3 coding sequence is TGTGCCAGCCGTCGGGACGGGCAGGGGAGTCCGGCTTTCTTT. The rearrangement links TRBV6-6 to TRBJ1-1, with D maybe TRBD1 (6 bases). The V gene's germline CDR1 is MNHNY and CDR2 SVGAGI (reference sequence). The CDR3 is 14 amino acids. V lost 8 bases, J lost 11 bases, and 24 bases lay in between.

V is TRBV5-6 and J is TRBJ1-5; 10 nucleotides match TRBD1. Germline lookup yields CDR1 SGHDT and CDR2 YYEEEE. The CDR3 spans 17 residues. With 4 bases clipped from V and 1 base from J, the junction kept 8 bases outside the gene matches. The CDR3 region has the DNA TGTGCCAGCAGCGCGGGACAGGGGATAGTAAGCAATCAGCCCCAGCATTTT. Protein product: CASSAGQGIVSNQPQHF.

The chain uses TRBV30 and TRBJ1-5; maybe TRBD1 (6 bases). Between the trimmed V and J ends, which lost 2 bases and 0 bases, there was a span of 11 bases. The germline gives CDR1 GTSNPN, CDR2 SVGIG (reference sequence). The CDR3 runs 15 residues. The CDR3 DNA follows: TGTGCCTGGAGTAGGACAGTCGATAGCAATCAGCCCCAGCATTTT. Protein: CAWSRTVDSNQPQHF.

The chain has TRBV6-6 and TRBJ2-2; perhaps TRBD2 as D (6 bases). Germline V gene lookup returns CDR1 MNHNY and CDR2 SVGAGI (reference sequence). V was shortened by 4 bases and J by 5 bases, with 14 bases between the two germline ends. This CDR3 contains 15 residues. The CDR3 here is CASSSSAPGTGELFF. DNA for the CDR3: TGTGCCAGCAGTTCTAGCGCCCCGGGGACCGGGGAGCTGTTTTTT.

V and J are TRBV7-9 and TRBJ1-1; D is uncertain. CDR1 SEHNR and CDR2 FQNEAQ come from the germline V gene (reference sequence). Deletions cut 10 bases from V and 1 base from J, with 7 bases between. CDR3 length: 11 amino acids. The CDR3 loop reads CATRGNTEAFF. The CDR3 bases are TGTGCCACCCGAGGGAACACTGAAGCTTTCTTT.

This chain connects TRBV28 to TRBJ2-5, with D maybe TRBD2 (7 bases). The CDR3 spans 14 residues. Germline loops: CDR1 MDHEN, CDR2 SYDVKM. Trimming left V 7 bases short and J 5 bases short, with 17 bases between. This chain's CDR3 is CASNDGGGKETQYF. The CDR3 DNA sequence: TGTGCCAGCAACGATGGGGGGGGCAAGGAGACCCAGTACTTC.

This clone has only one observation. The chain uses TRBV11-1 and TRBJ2-5; D perhaps matches TRBD2 (7 bases). V lost 0 bases and J 1 base, leaving 9 bases between the germline ends. CDR1 and CDR2 (germline): SGHAT, FQDESV (reference sequence). This CDR3 has 15 amino acids. CDR3 in amino acids: CASSLAGGLQETQYF. The CDR3 DNA is TGTGCCAGCAGCTTAGCGGGGGGGCTCCAAGAGACCCAGTACTTC.

This CDR3 is CASSPPGQGANEQYF. As DNA, the CDR3 is TGTGCCAGCAGCCCTCCGGGACAGGGGGCTAACGAGCAGTACTTC. The chain carries TRBV4-2 and TRBJ2-7, with 12 positions matching TRBD1. This CDR3 spans 15 amino acids. The V and J ends lost 4 bases and 5 bases, in that order; junction bases with no gene match: 6. CDR1 and CDR2 (germline): LGHNA, YNFKEQ.

This rearrangement joins TRBV6-1 to TRBJ2-5, with 7 bases fitting TRBD2. Per the germline V gene, CDR1 is MNHNS and CDR2 is SASEGT. Trimming at V came to 6 bases and at J to 3 bases, leaving 10 bases not matched to a gene. This CDR3 has 15 amino acids. Here the CDR3 DNA reads TGTGCCAGCAGAGATGGCCTAGCGGCGAAAGAGACCCAGTACTTC. This translates into CASRDGLAAKETQYF.

V gene TRBV5-4 combines with J gene TRBJ2-7, with 7 bases matching TRBD2. This CDR3 region has 16 residues. V was pared by 4 bases and J by 0 bases, with 10 bases of the junction left unmatched. CDR1 SGHNT and CDR2 YYREEE come from the germline V gene (reference sequence). CDR3 sequence reads: CASSPRLAASSYEQYF. DNA of the CDR3: TGTGCCAGCAGCCCGAGACTAGCCGCGAGCTCCTACGAGCAGTACTTC.

The chain couples TRBV4-3 to TRBJ2-2, with no clear D. The CDR3 is made up of 14 amino acids. CDR1 and CDR2 (germline): LGHNA, YSLEER. The germline V and J ends were trimmed by 2 bases and 1 base, with 5 bases remaining between them. CDR3 protein: CASSQLGNTGELFF. CDR3 bases: TGCGCCAGCAGCCAACTAGGGAACACCGGGGAGCTGTTTTTT.

The chain is built from TRBV5-1 and TRBJ2-2, with 10 bases fitting TRBD1. The germline CDR1 and CDR2 sequences are SGHRS and YFSETQ. J gave up 6 bases and V 4 bases, and 6 bases lay outside the gene matches. This CDR3 contains 15 residues. CDR3 region: CASSPGQGGPGELFF. The DNA for the CDR3 is TGCGCCAGCAGCCCCGGACAGGGGGGGCCCGGGGAGCTGTTTTTT.

This clone was observed once. The chain is built from TRBV9 and TRBJ2-3; the match to TRBD2 covers 8 bases. V lost 3 bases and J lost 4; bases outside the gene matches: 7. The CDR3 consists of 15 residues. Germline values: CDR1 SGDLS, CDR2 YYNGEE. The CDR3 bases are TGTGCCAGCAGCGCCCTCGGGACTAGGGCAGATACGCAGTATTTT. It yields the protein CASSALGTRADTQYF. Variable domain in full (rest from reference TRBV9 and TRBJ2-3): DSGVTQTPKHLITATGQRVTLRCSPRSGDLSVYWYQQSLDQGLQFLIQYYNGEERAKGNILERFSAQQFPDLHSELNLSSLELGDSALYFCASSALGTRADTQYFGPGTRLTVL.

This sequence joins TRBV2 and TRBJ2-5; 7 nucleotides match TRBD2. The CDR3 has 14 amino acids. Trimming removed 4 bases from V and 2 bases from J; junction bases left unmatched: 4. The germline CDR1 and CDR2 sequences are SNHLY and FYNNEI. The CDR3 protein is CASSGPSGQETQYF. The CDR3 DNA reads as TGTGCCAGCAGTGGTCCTAGCGGTCAAGAGACCCAGTACTTC.

The CDR3 DNA reads as TGCGCCAGCAGCTTAGGTCCAGGGCTATTCAACGAGCAGTACTTC. Amino acid sequence: CASSLGPGLFNEQYF. The gene calls are TRBV5-1 and TRBJ2-7, with D tentatively TRBD1 (5 bases). V was cut by 2 bases and J by 5 bases, with 17 bases left in between. This CDR3 contains 15 residues. Germline CDR1 reads SGHRS; CDR2 reads YFSETQ.

The genes are TRBV28 and TRBJ1-1; no clear D. The length of the CDR3 is 14 residues. Germline assignment: CDR1 MDHEN and CDR2 SYDVKM. Trimming shortened V by 1 base and J by 4 bases, and 10 bases separated the two germline ends. The CDR3 nucleotides read TGTGCCAGCAGTTTATCCCTCGGGGTCACTGAAGCTTTCTTT. Amino acid sequence: CASSLSLGVTEAFF.

This clone was seen once. One end of the junction does not line up with germline, which may come from a read error. This chain uses TRBV6-5 with TRBJ2-4; 8 bases agree with TRBD1. Looked up from germline, CDR1 is MNHEY and CDR2 is SVGAGI. The CDR3 length is 15 residues. CDR3 sequence: CASSYSTGDKNSQYF. The CDR3, as DNA: TGTGCCAGCAGTTACTCGACAGGGGACAAAAACAGTCAGTACTTC.

This clone was counted a single time. V gene TRBV5-4 combines with J gene TRBJ2-2; 10 nucleotides agree with TRBD2. The CDR3 contains 15 residues. V dropped 4 bases and J dropped 6; count of bases not matched to a gene: 6. Germline CDR1 is SGHNT and CDR2 is YYREEE (reference sequence). The CDR3 DNA reads as TGTGCCAGCAGCCCGCTAGCGGGGGACCCCGGGGAGCTGTTTTTT. Protein product: CASSPLAGDPGELFF.

The J gene is TRBJ1-2, the V gene TRBV4-1; 7 nucleotides match TRBD1. Germline V lookup: CDR1 MGHRA, CDR2 YSYEKL. The J segment lost 7 bases and the V segment lost 2 bases, leaving 16 bases of the junction unmatched. The CDR3 covers 17 residues. CDR3 protein: CASSQPTRTGGEAGYTF. The CDR3 nucleotides read TGCGCCAGCAGCCAACCTACCCGGACAGGCGGTGAGGCTGGCTACACCTTC.

This chain uses TRBV18 with TRBJ2-1; tentatively, D is TRBD2 (5 bases). Looked up from germline, CDR1 is KGHSH and CDR2 is LQKENI. The CDR3 length is 14 residues. Trimming left V 2 bases short and J 5 bases short, with 10 bases between. The CDR3 sequence is CASSPSSGDNEQFF. The CDR3 region has the DNA TGTGCCAGCTCACCAAGCTCCGGGGACAATGAGCAGTTCTTC.